This TCR beta chain was observed in a study of response to subunit inactivated influenza vaccine. As concerns this clonotype: What it recognizes is unknown.

CDR3 size: 15 residues. Trimming cost V 4 bases and J 0 bases, with 13 bases left between them. Germline loops: CDR1 MDHEN, CDR2 SYDVKM. From the RT-PCR reads, TCRdb called clonotypes with MiXCR, one entry per CDR3 protein. The table has 860,000 or so distinct CDR3 sequences, about 20% seen once. Points from the study as a whole: Authors proposed each seasonal influenza vaccination draws in few new T cells.

The chain carries TRBV28 and TRBJ2-7, with D perhaps TRBD2 (5 bases). The specimen was PBMCs from blood, collected roughly 5 days after vaccination. This TCR was recovered from a man in his fifties or sixties who received an inactivated influenza vaccine. CDR3 in DNA: TGTGCCAGCAGTTCCCCCGGACTCACCTCCTACGAGCAGTACTTC. Translating it yields CASSSPGLTSYEQYF.